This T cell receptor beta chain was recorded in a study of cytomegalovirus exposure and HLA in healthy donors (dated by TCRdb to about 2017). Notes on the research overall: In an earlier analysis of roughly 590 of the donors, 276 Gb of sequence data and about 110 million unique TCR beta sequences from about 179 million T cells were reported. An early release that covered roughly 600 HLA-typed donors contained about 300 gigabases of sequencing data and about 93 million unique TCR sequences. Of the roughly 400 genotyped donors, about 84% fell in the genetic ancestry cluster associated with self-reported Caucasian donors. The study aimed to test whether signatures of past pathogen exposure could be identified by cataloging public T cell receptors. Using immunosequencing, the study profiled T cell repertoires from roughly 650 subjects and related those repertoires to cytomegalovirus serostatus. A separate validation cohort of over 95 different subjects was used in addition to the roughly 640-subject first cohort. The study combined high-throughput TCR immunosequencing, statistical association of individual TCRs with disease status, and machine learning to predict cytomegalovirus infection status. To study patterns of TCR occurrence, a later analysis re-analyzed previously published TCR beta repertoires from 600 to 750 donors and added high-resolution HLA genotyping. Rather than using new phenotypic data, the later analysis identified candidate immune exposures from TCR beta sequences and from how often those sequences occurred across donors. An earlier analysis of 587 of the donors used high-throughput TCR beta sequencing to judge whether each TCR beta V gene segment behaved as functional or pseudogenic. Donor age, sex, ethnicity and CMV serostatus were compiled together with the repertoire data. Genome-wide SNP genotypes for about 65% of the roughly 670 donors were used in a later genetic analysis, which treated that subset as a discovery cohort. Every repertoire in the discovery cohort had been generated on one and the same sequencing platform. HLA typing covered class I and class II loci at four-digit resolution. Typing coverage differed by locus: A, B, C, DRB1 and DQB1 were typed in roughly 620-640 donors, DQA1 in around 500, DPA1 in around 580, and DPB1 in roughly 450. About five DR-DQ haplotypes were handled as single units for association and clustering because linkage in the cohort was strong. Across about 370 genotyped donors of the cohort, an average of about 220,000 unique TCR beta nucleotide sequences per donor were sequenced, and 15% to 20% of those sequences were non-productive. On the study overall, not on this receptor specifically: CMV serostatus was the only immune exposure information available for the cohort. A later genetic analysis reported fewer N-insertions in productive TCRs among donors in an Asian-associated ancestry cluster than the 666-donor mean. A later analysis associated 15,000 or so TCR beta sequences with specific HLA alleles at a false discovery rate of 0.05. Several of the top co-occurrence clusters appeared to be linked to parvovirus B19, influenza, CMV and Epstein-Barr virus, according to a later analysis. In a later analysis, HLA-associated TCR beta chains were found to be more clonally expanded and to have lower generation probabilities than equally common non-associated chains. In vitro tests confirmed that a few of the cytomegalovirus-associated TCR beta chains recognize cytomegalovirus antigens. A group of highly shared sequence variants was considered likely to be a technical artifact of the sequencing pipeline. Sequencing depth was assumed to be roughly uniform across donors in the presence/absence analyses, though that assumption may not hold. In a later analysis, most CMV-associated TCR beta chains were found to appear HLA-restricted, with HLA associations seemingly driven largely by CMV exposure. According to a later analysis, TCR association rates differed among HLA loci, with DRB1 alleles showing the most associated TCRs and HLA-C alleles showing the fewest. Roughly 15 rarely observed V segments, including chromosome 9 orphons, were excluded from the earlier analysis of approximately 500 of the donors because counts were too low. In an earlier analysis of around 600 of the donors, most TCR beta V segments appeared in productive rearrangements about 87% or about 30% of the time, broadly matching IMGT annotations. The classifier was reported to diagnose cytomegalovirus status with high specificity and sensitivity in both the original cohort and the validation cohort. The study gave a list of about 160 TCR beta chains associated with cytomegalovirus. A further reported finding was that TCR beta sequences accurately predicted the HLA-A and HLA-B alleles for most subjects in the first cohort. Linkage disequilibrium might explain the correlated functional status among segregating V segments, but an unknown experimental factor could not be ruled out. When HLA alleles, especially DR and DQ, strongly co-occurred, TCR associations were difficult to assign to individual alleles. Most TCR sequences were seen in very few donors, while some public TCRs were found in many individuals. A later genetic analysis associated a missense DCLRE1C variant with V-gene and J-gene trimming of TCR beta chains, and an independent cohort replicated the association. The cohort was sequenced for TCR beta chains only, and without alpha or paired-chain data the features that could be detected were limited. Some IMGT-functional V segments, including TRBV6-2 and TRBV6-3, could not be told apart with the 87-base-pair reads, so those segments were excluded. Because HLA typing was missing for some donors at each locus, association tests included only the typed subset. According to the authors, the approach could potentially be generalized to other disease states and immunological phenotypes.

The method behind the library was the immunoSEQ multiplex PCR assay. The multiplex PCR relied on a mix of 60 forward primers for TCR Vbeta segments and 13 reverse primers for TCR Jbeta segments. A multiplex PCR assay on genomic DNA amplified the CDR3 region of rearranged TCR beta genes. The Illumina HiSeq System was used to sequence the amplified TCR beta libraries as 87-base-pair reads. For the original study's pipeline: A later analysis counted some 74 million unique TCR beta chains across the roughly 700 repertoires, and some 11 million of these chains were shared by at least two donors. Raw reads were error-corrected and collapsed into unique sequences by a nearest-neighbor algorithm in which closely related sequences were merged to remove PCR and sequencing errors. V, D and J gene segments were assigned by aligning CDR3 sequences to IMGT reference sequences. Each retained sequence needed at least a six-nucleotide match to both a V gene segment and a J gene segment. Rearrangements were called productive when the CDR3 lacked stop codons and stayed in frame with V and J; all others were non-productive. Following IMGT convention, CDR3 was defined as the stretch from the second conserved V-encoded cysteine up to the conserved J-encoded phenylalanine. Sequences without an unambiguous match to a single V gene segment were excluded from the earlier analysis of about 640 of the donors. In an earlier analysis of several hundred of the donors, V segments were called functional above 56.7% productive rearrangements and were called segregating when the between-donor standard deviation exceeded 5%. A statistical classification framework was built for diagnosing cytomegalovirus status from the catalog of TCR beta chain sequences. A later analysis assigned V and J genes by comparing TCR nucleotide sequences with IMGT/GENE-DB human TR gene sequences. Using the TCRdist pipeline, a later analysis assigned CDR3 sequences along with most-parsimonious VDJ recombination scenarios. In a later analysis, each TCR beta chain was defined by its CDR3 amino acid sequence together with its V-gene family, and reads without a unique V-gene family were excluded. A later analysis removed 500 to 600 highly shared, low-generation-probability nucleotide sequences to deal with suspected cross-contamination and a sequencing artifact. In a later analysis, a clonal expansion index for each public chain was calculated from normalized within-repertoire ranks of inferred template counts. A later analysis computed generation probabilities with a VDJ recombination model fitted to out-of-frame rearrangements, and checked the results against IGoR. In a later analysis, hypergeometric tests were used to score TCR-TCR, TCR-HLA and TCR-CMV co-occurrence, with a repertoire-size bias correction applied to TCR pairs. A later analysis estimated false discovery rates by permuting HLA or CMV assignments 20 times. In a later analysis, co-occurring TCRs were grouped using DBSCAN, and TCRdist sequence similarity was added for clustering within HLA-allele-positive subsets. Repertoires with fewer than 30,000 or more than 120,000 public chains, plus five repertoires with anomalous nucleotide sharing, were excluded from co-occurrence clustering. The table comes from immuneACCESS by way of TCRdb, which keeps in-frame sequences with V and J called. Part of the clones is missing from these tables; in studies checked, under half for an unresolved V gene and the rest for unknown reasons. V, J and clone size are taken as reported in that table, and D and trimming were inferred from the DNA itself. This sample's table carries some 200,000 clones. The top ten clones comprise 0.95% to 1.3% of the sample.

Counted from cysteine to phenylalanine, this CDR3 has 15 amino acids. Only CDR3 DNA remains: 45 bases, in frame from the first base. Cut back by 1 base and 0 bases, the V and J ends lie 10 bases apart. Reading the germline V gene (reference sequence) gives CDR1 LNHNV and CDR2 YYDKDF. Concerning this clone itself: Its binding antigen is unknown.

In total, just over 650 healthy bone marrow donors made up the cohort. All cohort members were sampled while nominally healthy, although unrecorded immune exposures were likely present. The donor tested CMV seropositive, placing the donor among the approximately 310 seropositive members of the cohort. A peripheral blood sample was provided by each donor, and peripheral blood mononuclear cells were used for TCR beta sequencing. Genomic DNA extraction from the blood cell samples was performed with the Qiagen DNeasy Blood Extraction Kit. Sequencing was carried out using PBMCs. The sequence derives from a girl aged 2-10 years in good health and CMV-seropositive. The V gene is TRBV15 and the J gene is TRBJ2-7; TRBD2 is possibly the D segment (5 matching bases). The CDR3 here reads CATSRVGDSSYEQYF. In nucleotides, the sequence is TGTGCCACCAGCAGAGTGGGAGATAGCTCCTACGAGCAGTACTTC.